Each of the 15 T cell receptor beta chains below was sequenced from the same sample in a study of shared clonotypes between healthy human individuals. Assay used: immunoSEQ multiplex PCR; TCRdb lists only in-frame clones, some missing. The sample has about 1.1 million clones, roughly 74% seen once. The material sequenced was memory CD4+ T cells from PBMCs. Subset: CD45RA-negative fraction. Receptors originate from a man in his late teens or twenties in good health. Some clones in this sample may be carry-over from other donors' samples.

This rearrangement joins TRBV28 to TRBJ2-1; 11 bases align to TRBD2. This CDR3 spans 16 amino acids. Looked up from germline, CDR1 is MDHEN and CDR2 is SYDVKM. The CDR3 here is CATGQGGLAGTTEQFF. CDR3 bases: TGTGCAACCGGCCAGGGAGGACTAGCGGGTACAACCGAGCAGTTCTTC.

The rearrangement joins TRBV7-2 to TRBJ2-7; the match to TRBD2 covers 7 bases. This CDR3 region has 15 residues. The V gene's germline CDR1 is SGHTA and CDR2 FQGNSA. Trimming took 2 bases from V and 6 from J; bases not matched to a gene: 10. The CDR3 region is CASSLSAGVSAEQYF. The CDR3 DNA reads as TGTGCCAGCAGCTTAAGTGCGGGAGTCTCCGCCGAGCAGTACTTC. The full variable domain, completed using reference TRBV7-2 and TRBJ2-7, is GAGVSQSPSNKVTEKGKDVELRCDPISGHTALYWYRQSLGQGLEFLIYFQGNSAPDKSGLPSDRFSAERTGGSVSTLTIQRTQQEDSAVYLCASSLSAGVSAEQYFGPGTRLTVT.

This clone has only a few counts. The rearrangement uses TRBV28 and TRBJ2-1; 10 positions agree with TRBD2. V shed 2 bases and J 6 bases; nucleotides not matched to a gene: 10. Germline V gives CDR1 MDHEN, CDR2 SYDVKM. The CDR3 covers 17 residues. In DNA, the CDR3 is TGTGCCAGCAGTTTAAAGGGCCCAGCGGGAGGGTCCAATGAGCAGTTCTTC. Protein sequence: CASSLKGPAGGSNEQFF.

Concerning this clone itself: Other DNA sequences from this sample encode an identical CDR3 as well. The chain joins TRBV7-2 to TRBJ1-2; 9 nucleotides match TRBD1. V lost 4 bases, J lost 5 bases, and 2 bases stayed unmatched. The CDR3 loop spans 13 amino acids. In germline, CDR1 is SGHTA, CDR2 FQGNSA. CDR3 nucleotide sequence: TGTGCCAGCAGCTCGGGACAGGGATATGGCTACACCTTC. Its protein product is CASSSGQGYGYTF.

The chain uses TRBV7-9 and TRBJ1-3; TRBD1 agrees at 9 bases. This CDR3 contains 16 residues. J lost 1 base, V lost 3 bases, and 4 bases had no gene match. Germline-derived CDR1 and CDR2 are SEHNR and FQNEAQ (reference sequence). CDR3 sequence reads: CASSFGTGLSGNTIYF. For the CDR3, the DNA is TGTGCCAGCAGCTTCGGGACAGGGTTATCTGGAAACACCATATATTTT.

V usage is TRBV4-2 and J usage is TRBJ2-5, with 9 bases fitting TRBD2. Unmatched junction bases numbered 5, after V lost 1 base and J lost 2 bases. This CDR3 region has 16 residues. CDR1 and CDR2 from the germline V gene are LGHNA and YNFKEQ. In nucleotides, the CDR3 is TGTGCCAGCAGCCAAGCCGGGACTAGCAGACAAGAGACCCAGTACTTC. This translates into CASSQAGTSRQETQYF.

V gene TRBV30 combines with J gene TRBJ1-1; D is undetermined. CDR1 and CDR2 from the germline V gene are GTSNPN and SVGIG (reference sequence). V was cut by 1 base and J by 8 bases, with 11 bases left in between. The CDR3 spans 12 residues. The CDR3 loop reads CAWSEDSGEAFF. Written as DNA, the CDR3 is TGTGCCTGGAGTGAGGACTCAGGCGAAGCTTTCTTT.

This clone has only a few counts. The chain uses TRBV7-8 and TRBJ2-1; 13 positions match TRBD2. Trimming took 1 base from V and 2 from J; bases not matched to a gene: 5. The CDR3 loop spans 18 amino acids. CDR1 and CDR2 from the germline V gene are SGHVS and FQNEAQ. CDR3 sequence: CASSLGLAGGFTYNEQFF. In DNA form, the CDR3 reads TGTGCCAGCAGCTTAGGACTAGCGGGAGGTTTCACCTACAATGAGCAGTTCTTC.

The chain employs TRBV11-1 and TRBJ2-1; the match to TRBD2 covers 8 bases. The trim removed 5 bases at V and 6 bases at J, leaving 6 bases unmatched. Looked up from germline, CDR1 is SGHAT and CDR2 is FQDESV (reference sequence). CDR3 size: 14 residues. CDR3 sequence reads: CASSPQRERNEQFF. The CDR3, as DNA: TGTGCCAGCAGCCCCCAGCGGGAGCGCAATGAGCAGTTCTTC.

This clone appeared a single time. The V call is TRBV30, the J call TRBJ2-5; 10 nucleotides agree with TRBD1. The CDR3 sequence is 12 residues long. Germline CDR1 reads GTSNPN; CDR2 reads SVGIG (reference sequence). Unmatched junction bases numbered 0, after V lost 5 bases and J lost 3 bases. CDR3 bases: TGTGCCTGGGGACAGGGGGAAGAGACCCAGTACTTC. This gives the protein CAWGQGEETQYF.

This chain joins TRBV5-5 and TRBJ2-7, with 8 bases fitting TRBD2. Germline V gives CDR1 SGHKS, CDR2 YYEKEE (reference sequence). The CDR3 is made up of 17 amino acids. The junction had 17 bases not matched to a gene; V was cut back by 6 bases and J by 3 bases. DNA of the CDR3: TGTGCCAGCACCCTCCTCGGAGGGCCAGCGGGAGACTACGAGCAGTACTTC. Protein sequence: CASTLLGGPAGDYEQYF.

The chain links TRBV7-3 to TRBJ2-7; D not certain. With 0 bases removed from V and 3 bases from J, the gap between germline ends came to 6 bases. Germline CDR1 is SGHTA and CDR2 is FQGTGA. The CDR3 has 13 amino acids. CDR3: CASSLTEYYEQYF. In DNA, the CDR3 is TGTGCCAGCAGCTTAACGGAATACTACGAGCAGTACTTC.

This CDR3 reads CARRRGESDTGELFF. CDR3 DNA sequence: TGTGCCAGACGAAGAGGGGAATCGGACACCGGGGAGCTGTTTTTT. This chain uses TRBV9 with TRBJ2-2; D may match TRBD1 or TRBD2 (5 bases each). The length of the CDR3 is 15 residues. V lost 8 bases, J lost 3 bases, and 17 bases lay in between. Germline CDR1 SGDLS, CDR2 YYNGEE.

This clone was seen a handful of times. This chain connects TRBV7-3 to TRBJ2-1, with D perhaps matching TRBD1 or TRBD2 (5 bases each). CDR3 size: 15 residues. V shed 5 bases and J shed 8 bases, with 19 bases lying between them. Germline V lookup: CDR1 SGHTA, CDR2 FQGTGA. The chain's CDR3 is CASSPGTPPVDEQFF. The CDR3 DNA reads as TGTGCCAGCAGCCCGGGGACGCCGCCGGTGGATGAGCAGTTCTTC. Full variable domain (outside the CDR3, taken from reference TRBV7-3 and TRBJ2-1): GAGVSQTPSNKVTEKGKYVELRCDPISGHTALYWYRQSLGQGPEFLIYFQGTGAADDSGLPNDRFFAVRPEGSVSTLKIQRTERGDSAVYLCASSPGTPPVDEQFFGPGTRLTVL.

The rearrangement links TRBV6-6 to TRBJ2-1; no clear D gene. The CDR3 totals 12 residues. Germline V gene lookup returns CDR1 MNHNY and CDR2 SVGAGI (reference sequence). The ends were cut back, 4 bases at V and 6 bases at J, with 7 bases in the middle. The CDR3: CASSSSANEQFF. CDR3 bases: TGTGCCAGCAGTTCCTCGGCCAATGAGCAGTTCTTC.